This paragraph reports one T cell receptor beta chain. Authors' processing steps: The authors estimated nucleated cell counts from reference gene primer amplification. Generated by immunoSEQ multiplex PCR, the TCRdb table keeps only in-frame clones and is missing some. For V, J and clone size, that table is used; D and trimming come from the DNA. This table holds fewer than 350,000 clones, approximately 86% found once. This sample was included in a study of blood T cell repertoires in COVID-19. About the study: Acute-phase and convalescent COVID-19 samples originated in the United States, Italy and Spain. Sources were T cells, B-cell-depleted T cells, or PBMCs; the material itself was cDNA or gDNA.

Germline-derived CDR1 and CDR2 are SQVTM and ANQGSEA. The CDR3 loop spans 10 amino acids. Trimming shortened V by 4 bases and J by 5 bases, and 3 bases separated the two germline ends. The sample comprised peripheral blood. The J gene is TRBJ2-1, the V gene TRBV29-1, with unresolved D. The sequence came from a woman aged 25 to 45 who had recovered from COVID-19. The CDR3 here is CSVADNEQFF. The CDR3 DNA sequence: TGCAGCGTTGCAGACAATGAGCAGTTCTTC.